Given below is one TCR beta chain in context. Its antigen is currently unknown. The germline V gene encodes CDR1 LNHDA and CDR2 SQIVND (reference sequence). This CDR3 has 16 residues. With V trimmed by 2 bases and J by 2 bases, 5 bases remained unmatched. These data come from a study of cytomegalovirus exposure and HLA in healthy donors. Points from the study as a whole: The only immune exposure information that was available was CMV serostatus.

Primers for the PCR totalled 60 Vbeta and 13 Jbeta. Profiled with immunoSEQ multiplex PCR; TCRdb holds only in-frame clones, not every one. The data contain 150,000 to 200,000 clones, approximately 80% of them seen just once; the ten biggest clones take up approximately 13%. Sequenced material: PBMCs. V gene TRBV19 combines with J gene TRBJ1-2, with 10 nucleotides matching TRBD1. This clonotype was sampled from a woman aged 50 to 65 in good health and CMV-seronegative. The CDR3 bases are TGTGCCAGTAGTATATTGACAGGGGGCCCCAACTATGGCTACACCTTC. The encoded protein is CASSILTGGPNYGYTF.